This passage covers 13 T cell receptor beta chains from one sample sequenced in a study of T cells after yellow fever vaccination. Each CDR3 protein gets one entry after TCRdb re-called the 5' RACE reads with MiXCR. The data contain nearly 45,000 distinct CDR3 sequences, almost 7% of them seen just once; the ten biggest clones take up about 15%. This sample comprised CD8+ T cells not binding an NS4B(214-222) dextramer, sorted from PBMCs, obtained 45 days after the yellow fever booster vaccination. These receptors came from a man aged 25-45 years who received the YFV17D yellow fever vaccine.

This clonotype appeared many times. The chain uses TRBV5-4 and TRBJ2-2, with D uncertain. Germline V gene data show CDR1 as SGHNT and CDR2 as YYREEE (reference sequence). V shed 4 bases and J shed 0 bases, with 1 base lying between them. This CDR3 is built from 12 residues. As DNA, the CDR3 is TGTGCCAGCAGCACGAACACCGGGGAGCTGTTTTTT. This codes for CASSTNTGELFF.

This clonotype was recorded many times. The V gene is TRBV12-3 or TRBV12-4, the J gene TRBJ2-1; TRBD2 might be the D (6 bases). Trimming took 5 bases from V and 10 from J, leaving 12 bases between them. The CDR3 is made up of 12 amino acids. CDR3 sequence: CASSHISGEQFF. DNA for the CDR3: TGTGCCAGCAGTCACATTAGCGGCGAGCAGTTCTTC.

This clonotype has a handful of counts. The V call is TRBV15, the J call TRBJ2-1; the match to TRBD2 covers 10 bases. CDR3 length: 17 amino acids. The germline gives CDR1 LNHNV, CDR2 YYDKDF (reference sequence). V lost 2 bases, J lost 1 base, and 5 bases stayed unmatched. The CDR3: CATSRSLAGVSYNEQFF. As DNA, the CDR3 is TGTGCCACCAGCAGATCCCTAGCGGGAGTATCCTACAATGAGCAGTTCTTC. Using reference TRBV15 and TRBJ2-1 for the parts outside the CDR3, the full variable domain is DAMVIQNPRYQVTQFGKPVTLSCSQTLNHNVMYWYQQKSSQAPKLLFHYYDKDFNNEADTPDNFQSRRPNTSFCFLDIRSPGLGDTAMYLCATSRSLAGVSYNEQFFGPGTRLTVL.

The chain employs TRBV3-1 and TRBJ2-5; 9 bases are shared with TRBD1. Germline V gene sequence: CDR1 LGHDT, CDR2 YNNKEL (reference sequence). This CDR3 has 15 amino acids. The V gene end was trimmed by 11 bases and the J gene end by 3 bases; junction bases not matched to a gene: 13. The CDR3 DNA reads as TGTGCCTGCTGCCGACCGGGACAGGGAAAAGAGACCCAGTACTTC. Residues: CACCRPGQGKETQYF.

This clonotype was detected ten times or more. The rearrangement links TRBV4-1 to TRBJ2-2; 10 bases align to TRBD1. The CDR3 runs 18 residues. The ends lost 3 bases at V and 3 bases at J; junction bases unmatched: 10. CDR1 and CDR2 from the germline V gene are MGHRA and YSYEKL. CDR3 amino acids: CASSQGGTGVIDTGELFF. For the CDR3, the DNA is TGCGCCAGCAGCCAGGGCGGGACAGGGGTCATTGACACCGGGGAGCTGTTTTTT.

The CDR3 DNA follows: TGTGCCAGCAGCCAATCGGGAGACTTAATGGAGAAGTTCTTC. Encoded protein: CASSQSGDLMEKFF. V gene TRBV16 combines with J gene TRBJ2-1, with D possibly TRBD2 on 5 matching bases. This CDR3 spans 14 amino acids. Trimming shortened V by 0 bases and J by 14 bases, and 17 bases separated the two germline ends. Germline V gene lookup returns CDR1 KGHSY and CDR2 FQNENV.

There are many counts of this clonotype. The V gene is TRBV13, the J gene TRBJ2-7; D perhaps matches TRBD2 (6 bases). V was pared by 1 base and J by 9 bases, with 7 bases between. The length of the CDR3 is 11 residues. From germline, CDR1 is PRHDT and CDR2 FYEKMQ (reference sequence). CDR3 protein: CASSLAGGQYF. In DNA form, the CDR3 reads TGTGCCAGCAGCTTAGCCGGGGGGCAGTACTTC.

This clonotype turned up a few times. This chain uses TRBV7-2 with TRBJ2-7; D is undetermined. Looked up from germline, CDR1 is SGHTA and CDR2 is FQGNSA. V dropped 1 base and J dropped 5 bases, with 6 bases sitting between them. The length of the CDR3 is 12 residues. The DNA of the CDR3 is TGTGCCAGCAGCTTAGTAAATAACGAGCAGTACTTC. Protein: CASSLVNNEQYF.

This clonotype has at least ten counts. The gene calls are TRBV29-1 and TRBJ2-7; D ambiguous. Trimming cost V 5 bases and J 3 bases, with 8 bases left between them. The length of the CDR3 is 11 residues. The germline CDR1 and CDR2 sequences are SQVTM and ANQGSEA. CDR3 amino acids: CSVLEFYEQYF. CDR3 DNA: TGCAGCGTTTTGGAATTCTACGAGCAGTACTTC.

This chain joins TRBV7-9 and TRBJ2-3; 10 bases fit TRBD2. With V trimmed by 6 bases and J by 2 bases, 5 bases remained unmatched. Per the germline V gene, CDR1 is SEHNR and CDR2 is FQNEAQ (reference sequence). The CDR3 has 15 residues. The DNA for the CDR3 is TGTGCCAGCAGTTTAACTAGCGGGGTCACAGATACGCAGTATTTT. Translating it yields CASSLTSGVTDTQYF.

This clonotype was observed at least ten times. The chain carries TRBV27 and TRBJ2-1, with D unclear. V lost 1 base, J lost 9 bases, and 10 bases lay in between. Germline V gene data show CDR1 as MNHEY and CDR2 as SMNVEV (reference sequence). This CDR3 is 13 amino acids long. The CDR3 nucleotides are TGTGCCAGCAGTTTATGGTTAGTAAGTGAGCAGTTCTTC. Translated, it gives CASSLWLVSEQFF.

This clonotype was observed many times. In nucleotides, the CDR3 is TGCAGCGTTGGTCCAGGGGCGGACGGCTACACCTTC. Its protein is CSVGPGADGYTF. This sequence joins TRBV29-1 and TRBJ1-2, with TRBD1 as a possible D gene (6 bases). Germline V CDR1 and CDR2: SQVTM, ANQGSEA. V lost 4 bases to trimming and J lost 8 bases, with 14 bases between them. The CDR3 contains 12 residues.

This clonotype was seen repeatedly, ten times or more. The CDR3 spells CASIGSYEQYF. The DNA of the CDR3 is TGTGCCAGCATCGGCTCCTACGAGCAGTACTTC. This chain connects TRBV25-1 to TRBJ2-7, with D hard to call. CDR1 MGHDK and CDR2 SYGVNS come from the germline V gene. The V and J ends lost 7 bases and 0 bases respectively, with 4 bases between them. The CDR3 covers 11 residues.